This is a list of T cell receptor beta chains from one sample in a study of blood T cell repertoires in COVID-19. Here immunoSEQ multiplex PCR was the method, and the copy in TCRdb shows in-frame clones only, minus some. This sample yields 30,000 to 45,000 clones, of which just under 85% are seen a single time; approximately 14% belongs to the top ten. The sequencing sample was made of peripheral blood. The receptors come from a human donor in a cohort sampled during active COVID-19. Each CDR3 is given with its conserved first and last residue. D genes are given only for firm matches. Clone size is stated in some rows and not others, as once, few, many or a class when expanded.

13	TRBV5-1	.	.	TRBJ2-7	TGCGCCAGCAGCTTGGGATATTCGGGCGAGCAGTACTTC	CASSLGYSGEQYF
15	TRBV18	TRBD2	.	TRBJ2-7	TGTGCCAGCTCACCCTCCCGGATAGCGGGGATCGAGCAGTACTTC	CASSPSRIAGIEQYF
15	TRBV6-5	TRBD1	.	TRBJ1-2	TGTGCCAGCAATCATGACAGGGGGATCGATCATGGCTACACCTTC	CASNHDRGIDHGYTF
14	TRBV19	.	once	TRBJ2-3	TGTGCCAGTAGTATCGAACAGTCCACAGATACGCAGTATTTT	CASSIEQSTDTQYF
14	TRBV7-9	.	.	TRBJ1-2	TGTGCCAGCAGTCGACAGTCAGCTAACTATGGCTACACCTTC	CASSRQSANYGYTF
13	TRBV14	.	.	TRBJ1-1	TGTGCCAGCAGCCCCAGGGCCCGAACTGAAGCTTTCTTT	CASSPRARTEAFF
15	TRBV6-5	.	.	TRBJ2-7	TGTGCCAGCAGTTACTCGATCGGGAGAACGGCCGAGCAGTACTTC	CASSYSIGRTAEQYF
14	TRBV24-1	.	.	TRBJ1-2	TGTGCCACCAGTGATCCGGACTATAACTATGGCTACACCTTC	CATSDPDYNYGYTF
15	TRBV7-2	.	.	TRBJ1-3	TGTGCCAGCAGCTTAGGGAGCGGGTATGGAAACACCATATATTTT	CASSLGSGYGNTIYF
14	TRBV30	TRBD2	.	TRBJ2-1	TGTGCCGGGACCCAAGGACTAGCTGAGAATGAGCAGTTCTTC	CAGTQGLAENEQFF
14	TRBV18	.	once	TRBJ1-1	TGTGCCAGCTCCCCGGATCAGGGAAGAACTGAAGCTTTCTTT	CASSPDQGRTEAFF
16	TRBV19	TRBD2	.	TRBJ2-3	TGTGCCAGTAGTACCGGGAGGCAGGTCCTCTCAGATACGCAGTATTTT	CASSTGRQVLSDTQYF
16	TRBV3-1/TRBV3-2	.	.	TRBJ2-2	TGTGCCAGCAGCCAAGACCAGGGGCAGAACACCGGGGAGCTGTTTTTT	CASSQDQGQNTGELFF
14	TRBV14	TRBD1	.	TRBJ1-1	TGTGCCAGCAGTGGAGACAGGGTGATCGGAAAAGTTTTCTTT	CASSGDRVIGKVFF
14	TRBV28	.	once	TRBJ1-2	TGTGCCAGCAGTTTTGTGATGGAGGGTCACGGCTACACCTTC	CASSFVMEGHGYTF
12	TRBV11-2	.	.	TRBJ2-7	TGTGCCAGCAGCCCAGGTATTTACGAGCAGTACTTC	CASSPGIYEQYF
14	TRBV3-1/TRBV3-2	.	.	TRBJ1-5	TGTGCCAGCAGCCCGGGAGTAGGGAATCAGCCCCAGCATTTT	CASSPGVGNQPQHF
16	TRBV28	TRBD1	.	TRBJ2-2	TGTGCCAGCAGCCCGGGACAGGGGGCGCATGACGGGGAGCTGTTTTTT	CASSPGQGAHDGELFF
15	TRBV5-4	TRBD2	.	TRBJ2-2	TGTGCCAGCAGCTTGACGGGGGGGCTGACCGGGGAGCTGTTTTTT	CASSLTGGLTGELFF
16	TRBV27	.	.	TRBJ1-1	TGTGCCAGCAGTCGTGCGGCGGGGACCTGGGGCACTGAAGCTTTCTTT	CASSRAAGTWGTEAFF
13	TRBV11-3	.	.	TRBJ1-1	TGTGCCAGCAGCTCCCCCAGGGAATCTGAAGCTTTCTTT	CASSSPRESEAFF
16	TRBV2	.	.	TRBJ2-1	TGTGCCAGCAGTGAAGGTGACAGTGCCTGGACCTCCGGCCCGTTCTTC	CASSEGDSAWTSGPFF
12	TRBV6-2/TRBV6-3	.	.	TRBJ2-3	TGTGCCAGCAGTTTTAGAACAGATACGCAGTATTTT	CASSFRTDTQYF
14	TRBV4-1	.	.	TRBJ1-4	TGCGCCAGCAGAGTTACAGGGAGTTCGGAAAAACTGTTTTTT	CASRVTGSSEKLFF